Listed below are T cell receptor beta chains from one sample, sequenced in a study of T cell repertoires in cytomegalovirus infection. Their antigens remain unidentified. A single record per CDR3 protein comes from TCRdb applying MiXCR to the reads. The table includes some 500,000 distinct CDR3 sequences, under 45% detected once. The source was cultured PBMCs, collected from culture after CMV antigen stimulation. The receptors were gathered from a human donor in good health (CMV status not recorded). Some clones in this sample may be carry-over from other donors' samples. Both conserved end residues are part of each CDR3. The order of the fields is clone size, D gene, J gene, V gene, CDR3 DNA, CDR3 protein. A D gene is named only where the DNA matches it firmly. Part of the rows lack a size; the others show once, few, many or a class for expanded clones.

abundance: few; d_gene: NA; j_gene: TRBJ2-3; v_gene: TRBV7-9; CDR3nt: TGTGCCAGCAGCCCCGGGGCCTCAGATACGCAGTATTTT; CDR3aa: CASSPGASDTQYF
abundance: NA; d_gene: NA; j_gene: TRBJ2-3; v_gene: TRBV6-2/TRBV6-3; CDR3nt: TGTGCCAGCAGAGCCACCGGGACAGATACGCAGTATTTT; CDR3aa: CASRATGTDTQYF
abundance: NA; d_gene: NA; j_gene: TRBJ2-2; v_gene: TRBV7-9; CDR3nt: TGTGCCAGCAGCGAGGTTGGGGACACCGGGGAGCTGTTTTTT; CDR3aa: CASSEVGDTGELFF
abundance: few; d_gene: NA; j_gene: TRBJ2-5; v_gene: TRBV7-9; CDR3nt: TGTGCCAGCAGCTTAGCGCCAGTGTACAGGACCATCCAAGAGACCCAGTACTTC; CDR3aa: CASSLAPVYRTIQETQYF
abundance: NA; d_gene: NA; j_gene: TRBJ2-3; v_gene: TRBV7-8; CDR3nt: TGTGCCAGCAGCTTCGAGGCCGGAACTAGCACAGATACGCAGTATTTT; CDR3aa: CASSFEAGTSTDTQYF
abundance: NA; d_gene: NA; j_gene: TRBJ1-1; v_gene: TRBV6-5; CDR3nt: TGTGCCAGCACTTTGGGGATAGACGGGATGAACACTGAAGCTTTCTTT; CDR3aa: CASTLGIDGMNTEAFF
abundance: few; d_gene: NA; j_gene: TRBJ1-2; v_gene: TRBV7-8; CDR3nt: TGTGCCAGCAGCCCAACCTCGCCAAATAACTATGGCTACACCTTC; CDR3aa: CASSPTSPNNYGYTF
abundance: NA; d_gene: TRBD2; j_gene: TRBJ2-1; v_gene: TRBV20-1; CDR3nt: TGCAGTGCTCCCACTAGCGCGAGCTCCTACAATGAGCAGTTCTTC; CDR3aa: CSAPTSASSYNEQFF
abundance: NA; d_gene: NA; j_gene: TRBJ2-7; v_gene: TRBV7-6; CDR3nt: TGTGCCAGCCGAGAGATCGGTAACGAGCAGTACTTC; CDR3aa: CASREIGNEQYF
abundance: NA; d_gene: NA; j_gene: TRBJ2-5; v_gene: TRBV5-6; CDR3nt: TGTGCCAGCAGCTTCGGCCCCGCGAAACAATCAGAGACCCAGTACTTC; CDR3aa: CASSFGPAKQSETQYF
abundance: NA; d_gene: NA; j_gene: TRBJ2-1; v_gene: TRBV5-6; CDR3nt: TGTGCCAGCAGCTACGACCTCAGGGTCAATGAGCAGTTCTTC; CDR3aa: CASSYDLRVNEQFF
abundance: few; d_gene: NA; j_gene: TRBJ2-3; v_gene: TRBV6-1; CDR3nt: TGTGCCAGCGGTATGAGTAATGGGGCGGATACGCAGTATTTT; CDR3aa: CASGMSNGADTQYF
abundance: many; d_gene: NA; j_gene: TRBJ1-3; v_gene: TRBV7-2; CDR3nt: TGTGCCAGCAGCTTAGTACCTTCTGGAAACACCATATATTTT; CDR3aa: CASSLVPSGNTIYF
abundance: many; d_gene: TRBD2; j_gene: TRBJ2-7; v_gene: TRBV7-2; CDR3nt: TGTGCCAGCAGCTTAGTAAGCGGGGGGACCTCCTACGAGCAGTACTTC; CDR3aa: CASSLVSGGTSYEQYF
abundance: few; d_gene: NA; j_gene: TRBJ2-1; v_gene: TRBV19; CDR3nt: TGTGCCAGTAGCGGGGGTGTCGGGAACAATGAGCAGTTCTTC; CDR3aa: CASSGGVGNNEQFF
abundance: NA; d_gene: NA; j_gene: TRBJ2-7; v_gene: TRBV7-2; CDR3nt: TGTGCCAGCAGGCCTACTTTCTCCTACGAGCAGTACTTC; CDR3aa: CASRPTFSYEQYF
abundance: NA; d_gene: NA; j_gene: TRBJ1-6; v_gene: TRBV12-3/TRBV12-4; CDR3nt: TGTGCCAGCAGTTTTAAGGATTCACCCCTCCACTTT; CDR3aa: CASSFKDSPLHF
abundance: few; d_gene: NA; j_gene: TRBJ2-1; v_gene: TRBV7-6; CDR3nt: TGTGCCAGCAGTCCAGCAGGGGTTCTTGACAATGAGCAGTTCTTC; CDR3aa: CASSPAGVLDNEQFF
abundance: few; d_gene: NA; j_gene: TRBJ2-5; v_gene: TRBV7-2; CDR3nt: TGTGCCAGCAGCTTAGTTCCCGACAGACAAGAGACCCAGTACTTC; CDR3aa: CASSLVPDRQETQYF
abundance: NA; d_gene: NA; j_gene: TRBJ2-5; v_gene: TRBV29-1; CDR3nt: TGCAGCGTTGAAGAGGACAACCAAGAGACCCAGTACTTC; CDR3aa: CSVEEDNQETQYF
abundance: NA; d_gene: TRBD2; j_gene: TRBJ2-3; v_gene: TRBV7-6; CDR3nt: TGTGCCAGCAGTTACGGACTAGCGGGAGCAGATACGCAGTATTTT; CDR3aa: CASSYGLAGADTQYF
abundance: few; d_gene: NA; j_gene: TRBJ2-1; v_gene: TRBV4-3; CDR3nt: TGCGCCAGCAGCGTTGCAGCCTCGTATGAGCAGTTCTTC; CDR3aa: CASSVAASYEQFF
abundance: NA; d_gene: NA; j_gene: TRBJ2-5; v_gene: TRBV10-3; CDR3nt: TGTGCCATCAGGGGGGCGCAACAAGAGACCCAGTACTTC; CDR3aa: CAIRGAQQETQYF
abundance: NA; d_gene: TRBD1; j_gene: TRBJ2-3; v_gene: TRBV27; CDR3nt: TGTGCCAGCAGTTCACAGGGGGCTCGGGCAGATACGCAGTATTTT; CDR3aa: CASSSQGARADTQYF
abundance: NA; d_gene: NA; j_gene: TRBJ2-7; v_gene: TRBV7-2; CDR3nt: TGTGCCAGCAGCTTAGGGGGGAGGAACGAGCAGTACTTC; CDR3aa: CASSLGGRNEQYF
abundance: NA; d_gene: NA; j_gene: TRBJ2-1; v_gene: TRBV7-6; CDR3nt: TGTGCCAGCAGCTTAGATTACCGAGCCTCCTACAATGAGCAGTTCTTC; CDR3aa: CASSLDYRASYNEQFF
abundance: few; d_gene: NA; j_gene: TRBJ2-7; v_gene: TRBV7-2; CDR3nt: TGTGCCAGCAGCCTCGGGACGGCTCCCTACGAGCAGTACTTC; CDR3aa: CASSLGTAPYEQYF
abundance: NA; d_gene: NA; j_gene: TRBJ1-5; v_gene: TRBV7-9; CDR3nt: TGTGCCAGCAGCCGGGGGGAGGATCAGCCCCAGCATTTT; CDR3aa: CASSRGEDQPQHF
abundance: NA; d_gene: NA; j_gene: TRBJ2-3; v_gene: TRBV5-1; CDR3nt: TGCGCCAGCAGTCTCGGCATCACAGATACGCAGTATTTT; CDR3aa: CASSLGITDTQYF
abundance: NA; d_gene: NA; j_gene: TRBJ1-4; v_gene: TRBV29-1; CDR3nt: TGCAGCGCGACCGGAGAGAATGAAAAACTGTTTTTT; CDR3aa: CSATGENEKLFF
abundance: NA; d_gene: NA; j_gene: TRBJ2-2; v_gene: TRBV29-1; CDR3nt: TGCAGCGTTGCCGGAGAGGTCGGGGAGCTGTTTTTT; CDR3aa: CSVAGEVGELFF
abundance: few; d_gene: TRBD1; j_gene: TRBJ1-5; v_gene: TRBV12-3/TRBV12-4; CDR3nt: TGTGCCAGCAGGAGACCCGCTCCCCCCGTCGGACAGGGGATTTATAGCAATCAGCCCCAGCATTTT; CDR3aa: CASRRPAPPVGQGIYSNQPQHF
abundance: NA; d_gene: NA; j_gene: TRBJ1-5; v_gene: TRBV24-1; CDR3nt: TGTGCCACCAGTCAATCAGCACCCCATCAGCCCCAGCATTTT; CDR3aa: CATSQSAPHQPQHF
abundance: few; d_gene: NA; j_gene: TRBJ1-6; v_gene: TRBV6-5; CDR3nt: TGTGCCAGCAGTCCTAACGACAGGTTTGAGGCCCTCCACTTT; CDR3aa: CASSPNDRFEALHF
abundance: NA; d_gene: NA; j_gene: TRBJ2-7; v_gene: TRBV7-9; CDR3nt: TGTGCCAGCAGCTTAGCCCAGGGCCGAGTCGACGAGCAGTACTTC; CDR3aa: CASSLAQGRVDEQYF
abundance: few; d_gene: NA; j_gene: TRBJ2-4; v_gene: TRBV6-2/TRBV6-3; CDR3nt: TGTGCCAGCAGTTACCGGTCTTTGGACTGGCTAGCCAAAAACATTCAGTACTTC; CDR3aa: CASSYRSLDWLAKNIQYF
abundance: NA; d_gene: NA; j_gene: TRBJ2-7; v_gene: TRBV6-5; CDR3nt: TGTGCCAGCAGTCGTCGGGCACATAATTCCTACGAGCAGTACTTC; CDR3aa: CASSRRAHNSYEQYF
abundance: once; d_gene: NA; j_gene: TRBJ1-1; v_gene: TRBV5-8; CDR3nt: TGTGCCAGCAGCTTGGCAAGGGGGTACCTGAACACTGAAGCTTTCTTT; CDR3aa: CASSLARGYLNTEAFF
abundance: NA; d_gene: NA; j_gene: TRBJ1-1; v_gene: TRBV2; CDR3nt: TGTGCCAGCAGTGAGGAACACCTCACTGAAGCTTTCTTT; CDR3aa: CASSEEHLTEAFF
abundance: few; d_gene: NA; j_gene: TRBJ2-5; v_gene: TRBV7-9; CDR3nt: TGTGCCAGCAGTTGGGGACAAACCACTGAGGAAGAGACCCAGTACTTC; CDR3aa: CASSWGQTTEEETQYF
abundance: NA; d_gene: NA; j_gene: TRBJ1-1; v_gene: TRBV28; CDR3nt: TGTGCCAGCAGTTTGCGTGGTCTTTGGGAAGCTTTCTTT; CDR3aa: CASSLRGLWEAFF
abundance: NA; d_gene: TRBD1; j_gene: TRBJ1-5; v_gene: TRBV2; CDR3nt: TGTGCCAGCAGCCGGGACAGGGGGAGGGGTGGCAATCAGCCCCAGCATTTT; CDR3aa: CASSRDRGRGGNQPQHF
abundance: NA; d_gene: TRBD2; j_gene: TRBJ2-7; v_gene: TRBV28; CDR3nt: TGTGCCAGCAGTTTGTGGCGGGGGGACGAGCAGTACTTC; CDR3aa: CASSLWRGDEQYF
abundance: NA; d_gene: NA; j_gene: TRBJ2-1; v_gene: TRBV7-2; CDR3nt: TGTGCCAGCAGCTTCATCGGGGCGTTGGAGCAGTTCTTC; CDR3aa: CASSFIGALEQFF
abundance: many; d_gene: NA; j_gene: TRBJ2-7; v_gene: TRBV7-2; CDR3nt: TGTGCCAGCAGCTTAGGTTGGTCGGCGGTCTACGAGCAGTACTTC; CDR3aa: CASSLGWSAVYEQYF
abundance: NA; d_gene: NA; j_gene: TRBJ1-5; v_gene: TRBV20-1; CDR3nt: TGCAGTGCAGTGCGAGTTAGCAATCAGCCCCAGCATTTT; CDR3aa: CSAVRVSNQPQHF
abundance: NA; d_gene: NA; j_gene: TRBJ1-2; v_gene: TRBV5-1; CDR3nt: TGCGCCAGCAGCTTGGAGGCCCCGAACTATGGCTACACCTTC; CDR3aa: CASSLEAPNYGYTF
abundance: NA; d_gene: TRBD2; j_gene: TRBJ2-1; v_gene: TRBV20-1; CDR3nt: TGCAGTGCCCTGTTAAGCGGGAGCGAGTACAATGAGCAGTTCTTC; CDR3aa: CSALLSGSEYNEQFF
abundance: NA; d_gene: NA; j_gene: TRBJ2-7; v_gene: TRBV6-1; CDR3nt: TGTGCCAGCAGTTACCAACTGGACCACCCGAGATCCTACGAGCAGTACTTC; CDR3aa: CASSYQLDHPRSYEQYF
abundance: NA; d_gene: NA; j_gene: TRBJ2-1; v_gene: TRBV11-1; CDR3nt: TGTGCCAGCAGCCCCCCCAGCGGAGGGCGTAATGAGCAGTTCTTC; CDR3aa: CASSPPSGGRNEQFF
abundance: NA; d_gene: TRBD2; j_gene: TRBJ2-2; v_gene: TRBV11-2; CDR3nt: TGTGCCAGCAGCTTATACCCCTTGGCGGGAGGGACGACCGGGGAGCTGTTTTTT; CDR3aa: CASSLYPLAGGTTGELFF
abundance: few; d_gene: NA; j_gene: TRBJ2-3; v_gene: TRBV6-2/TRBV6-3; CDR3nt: TGTGCCAGCAGTTACGATCGCTCTCAACACACAGATACGCAGTATTTT; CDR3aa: CASSYDRSQHTDTQYF
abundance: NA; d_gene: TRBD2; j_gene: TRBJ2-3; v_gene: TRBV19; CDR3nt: TGTGCCAGTAGTATTACCGGGACTAGGTCTGGCACAGATACGCAGTATTTT; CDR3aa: CASSITGTRSGTDTQYF
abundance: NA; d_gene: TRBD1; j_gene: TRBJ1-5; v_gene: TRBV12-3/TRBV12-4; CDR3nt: TGTGCCAGCAGTTTAAGGACAGGACGAAATCAGCCCCAGCATTTT; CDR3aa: CASSLRTGRNQPQHF
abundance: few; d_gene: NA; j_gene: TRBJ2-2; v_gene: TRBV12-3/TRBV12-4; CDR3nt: TGTGCCAGCAGTTTATGGCAGGGGATCACCGGGGAGCTGTTTTTT; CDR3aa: CASSLWQGITGELFF